What follows are 2 T cell receptor beta chains derived from one specimen sequenced in a study of CD8 T cells in cerebrospinal fluid in Alzheimer's disease. After re-calling the 10x single-cell sequencing reads, TCRdb lists one entry per CDR3 protein, DNA absent. Its table lists just under 1,100 distinct CDR3 sequences. The sample consisted of cerebrospinal fluid. These receptors all come from a human donor in good health.

This clonotype is classed as large by frequency. The genes are TRBV12-3 or TRBV12-4 and TRBJ1-2; as DNA is missing, the TRBD1 call by TCRdb cannot be tested. The CDR3 totals 15 residues. The CDR3 region is CASRETGEEGYGYTF.

This clonotype is identified as medium-sized from frequency. The chain carries TRBV6-1 and TRBJ1-1. The CDR3 length is 13 residues. Germline CDR1 MNHNS, CDR2 SASEGT. This chain's CDR3 is CASSVDRNTEAFF.